This T cell receptor beta chain was profiled in a study of shared T cell receptors in the human thymus. The germline V gene encodes CDR1 SGHTS and CDR2 YDEGEE. V was pared by 4 bases and J by 1 base, with 3 bases of the junction left unmatched. The CDR3 is 15 residues long. The protocol was immunoSEQ multiplex PCR, while the TCRdb copy is restricted to in-frame clones and leaves out a portion. The sample yields 600,000 to 900,000 clones, 80% to 90% seen once. The sample holds one count of this clone. In addition, the sample was reused for a study of human thymus T cells.

The sequence came from a girl under three years old with a congenital heart defect. The rearrangement uses TRBV5-8 and TRBJ1-5; TRBD1 matches 9 bases. The sequencing sample was made of thymocytes. For the CDR3, the DNA is TGTGCCAGCAGCCCCGGGACAGGGAGCAATCAGCCCCAGCATTTT. This encodes CASSPGTGSNQPQHF.